The following is a T cell receptor (beta chain) sequence with its context. Its antigen remains unidentified. Trimming cost V 2 bases and J 0 bases, with 11 bases left between them. The CDR3 length is 16 residues. Germline assignment: CDR1 DFQATT and CDR2 SNEGSKA (reference sequence). The entry originates in a study of post-analysis software for immune sequencing data. On the study more broadly: Included courses were relapsing-remitting and secondary progressive multiple sclerosis; progressive-relapsing multiple sclerosis was also included.

cDNA libraries of TCR beta carried unique molecular identifiers. TCRdb ran MiXCR on the PCR reads and lists one entry per CDR3 protein. This sample has 800,000 to 950,000 distinct CDR3 sequences, with around 50% found just once. Study-level results: With TRBV5-6, TRBV5-1 and TRBV20-1 included, about five TRBV segments were more frequent in patients than in controls. Compared against controls, patients with multiple sclerosis displayed significantly lower normalized Chao1 diversity.

V and J are TRBV20-1 and TRBJ2-6; D is unclear. The sequence was obtained from a girl aged 5-17 years with multiple sclerosis. Sequenced: blood. Here the CDR3 DNA reads TGCAGTGCTAGATTGCCTACCGGCTCTGGGGCCAACGTCCTGACTTTC. This encodes CSARLPTGSGANVLTF.